This TCR beta chain comes out of a study of tumor and adjacent non-tumor tissue in lung cancer. Looking at the study overall: Aged about 30 to 76 years, patients included roughly eleven men and roughly 5 women with stage I to III disease.

This sample's RNA came from whole unsorted tissue. Regarding the study as a whole: Normal lung showed higher cumulative top 100 clone frequency than tumor.

This clonotype was detected only once. Antigen specificity is unknown. One end of the junction varies from germline; a read error may be responsible. TCRbeta libraries were built with three rounds of nested PCR, modified from ARM-PCR. TCRdb recomputed calls from the multiplex PCR reads with MiXCR, one row per CDR3 protein. The repertoire holds roughly 220,000 distinct CDR3 sequences, with about two thirds as singletons. Germline V gene data show CDR1 as SGHAT and CDR2 as FQNNGV. CDR3 length equals 15 residues. The sequenced material came from lung tumor tissue. J is TRBJ2-2 and V is TRBV11-2; TRBD2 might be the D (5 bases). The origin of this receptor is a man between 60 and 70 years old with non-small cell lung cancer. The CDR3 coding sequence is TGTGCCAGCAGGAGACCGGGATTCAGCACCGGGGAGCTGTATTTT. Its translation is CASRRPGFSTGELYF.